The entry below gives a single T cell receptor (beta chain) sequence along with its context. There is no known antigen for this receptor. Base qualities are not provided; no much larger clone lies one nucleotide away. Donors were healthy HIV-negative adults with no recently reported acute infections or vaccinations. Every donor was a Caucasian adult residing in Nashville, Tennessee, USA. CD4+ T cells were enriched by magnetic negative selection; naive cells were then positively selected on CD45RA, and the negative fraction formed the memory subset. Blood was obtained by leukapheresis, after which PBMCs were separated by Ficoll-Histopaque density gradient centrifugation and cryopreserved in liquid nitrogen vapor phase. Analytical flow cytometry was used to check the purity and quantity of each magnetically sorted T cell population. Each sorted fraction had its genomic DNA isolated and then quantified by UV absorbance on a Nanodrop 2000c.

The sample belongs to a study of shared clonotypes between healthy human individuals (dated by TCRdb to the early 2020s). Describing the broader study: A couple of women and a few men aged 18 to 49 years were included in the cohort. For each donor, CD4 naive and CD4 memory were each run on three plates, CD8 naive on two plates, and CD8 memory on one plate. To estimate repertoire size and how much clonotype sharing occurs between individuals, the study deeply sequenced the blood TCR repertoires of 5 or 6 healthy adults. To increase sequencing depth and limit assay-specific biases, different laboratories used diverse techniques to prepare libraries and sequence TCR repertoires. Each donor's leukapheresis produced roughly between roughly 0.94 and 9.5 billion PBMCs.

The CDR3 has 14 amino acids, counting the end cysteine and phenylalanine. Only the CDR3 portion is preserved as DNA: 42 bases, with reading frame beginning at the first base. Looking up the germline V gene yields CDR1 SGHTA and CDR2 FQGNSA. At the junction V is shortened by 4 bases and J by 6 bases, with 16 bases in between. Using the deep immunoSEQ assay, multiplex PCR amplified TCR CDR3 regions from genomic DNA. Extracted genomic DNA from each cell subset was distributed evenly across all wells of several immunoSEQ 96-well plates, and each plate was treated as a replicate. For sorted subsets, approximately 190 ng of genomic DNA, equivalent to roughly 30,000 T cell genomes, went into each replicate PCR. The purified libraries were quantified using a Qubit 3.0 fluorometer, sized with a Bioanalyzer 2100, and then quantified again using the KAPA Library Quantification kit. Each immunoSEQ 96-well plate was sequenced on its own single-read 150-cycle Illumina NextSeq 550 flow cell. As for the original processing: Because only junctional sequences without quality scores were contained in the immunoSEQ output, filtering matching that applied to full-length reads could not be performed. Sequences were annotated with PyIR, a Python wrapper for IgBLAST v1.9, using IMGT germline references to assign V/J genes and CDR3. Any read was removed if the V/J assignment was weak (E-value above 1e-6), the CDR3 was missing, or the read contained stop codons, out-of-frame junctions, or ambiguous translated residues. A V3J clonotype was defined by an identical inferred V gene, J gene, and CDR3 amino acid sequence. To compute the percentage overlap between repertoires, the number of shared unique clonotypes was divided by the size of the smaller repertoire. RTK rarefaction, the Chao1 estimator, and Recon v2.1 estimates of unobserved clonotypes were used to assess repertoire richness. OLGA was used to compute generation probabilities for all TCRbeta clonotypes that the gDNA method yielded from several donors. This is the immuneACCESS table as TCRdb keeps it, with only in-frame sequences that have V and J called. A part of the clones is gone; compared with another copy, unresolved V genes explain less than half, and the rest is unexplained. The DNA was the basis for D and trimming; V, J and clone size are from that table. Across this sample there are 2 million to 2.5 million clones, with 80% to 95% seen only once. The top ten constitute around 0.4% of the sample.

Findings and caveats that apply to the study as a whole: Incomplete sequencing was indicated by rarefaction of sorted-subset datasets, despite the large sequencing depth. Pairwise subsampling indicated that sequencing depth was expected to affect the degree of clonotype sharing among donors. Sampling was restricted to blood, and TCR repertoires in tissues likely differ from the TCR repertoires found in blood. About 4.5% of naive CD4, 3% to 4% of naive CD8, 2.3% of memory CD4, and 0.4% of memory CD8 clonotypes were shared across several donors. Naive subsets generally had larger estimated clonotype richness than memory subsets did. Compared with non-shared clonotypes, clonotypes shared by all four sorted-subset donors had higher generation probabilities. The small number of donors limited the genetic and exposure-history diversity represented.

The rearrangement combines TRBV7-2 with TRBJ2-7, with TRBD1 tentatively as D gene (8 bases match). Source material: naive CD4+ T cells from PBMCs. The cell subset or site label, read with the paper, signifies: CD45RA+ positively selected. The receptor's source is a man younger than 35 in good health. Some clones in this sample may be carry-over from other donors' samples. CDR3 loop: CASSSGQGGVEQYF. The DNA reads as follows: TGTGCCAGCAGCTCAGGACAGGGAGGGGTCGAGCAGTACTTC.